A selection of T cell receptor beta chains follows, all from one sample in a study of blood T cell repertoires in COVID-19. Clones were sequenced by immunoSEQ multiplex PCR, and TCRdb holds only the in-frame ones, with some missing. The sample comprises just under 65,000 clones, about 70% of which are singletons, and roughly 5% rests with the top ten. Material for sequencing was peripheral blood. Receptors were obtained from a human donor in a cohort sampled during active COVID-19. The CDR3 runs from the conserved cysteine through the conserved F or W. D genes are given only for firm matches. Rows give clone size only sometimes, using once, few, many, or a class for an expanded clone.

clone size | J gene | V gene | D gene | CDR3 DNA | CDR3 protein
- | TRBJ1-1 | TRBV5-1 | - | TGCGCCAGCAGCTTGGGTGCCAGAACGAACACTGAAGCTTTCTTT | CASSLGARTNTEAFF
few | TRBJ2-1 | TRBV5-1 | TRBD2 | TGCGCCAGCAGAACGGGACTAGCGCCGACGAATGAGCAGTTCTTC | CASRTGLAPTNEQFF
- | TRBJ2-7 | TRBV13 | - | TGTGCCAGCAGCCCACGCGCAGGGTTCGAGCAGTACTTC | CASSPRAGFEQYF
- | TRBJ1-1 | TRBV5-1 | - | TGCGCCAGCAGCCCGGAGTTGAACACTGAAGCTTTCTTT | CASSPELNTEAFF
- | TRBJ1-3 | TRBV6-5 | - | TGTGCCATCAAGGCCGACAACTCTGGAAACACCATATATTTT | CAIKADNSGNTIYF
- | TRBJ2-7 | TRBV7-2 | TRBD1 | TGTGCCAGCAGCGTGACAGGGGGAAGCTCCTACGAGCAGTACTTC | CASSVTGGSSYEQYF
once | TRBJ1-2 | TRBV29-1 | - | TGCAGCGTTGTCGAGGGACTCAACTATGGCTACACCTTC | CSVVEGLNYGYTF
- | TRBJ1-1 | TRBV19 | - | TGTGCCAGTAGTAACCGGGAAGCTTTCTTT | CASSNREAFF
- | TRBJ2-3 | TRBV5-1 | TRBD2 | TGCGCCAGCAGCTTGTTTACTAGCGGATCCGATACGCAGTATTTT | CASSLFTSGSDTQYF
- | TRBJ2-5 | TRBV3-1/TRBV3-2 | TRBD2 | TGTGCCAGCAGCCTACTAGCGGGGGGAGTCCAAGAGACCCAGTACTTC | CASSLLAGGVQETQYF
- | TRBJ2-3 | TRBV11-2 | TRBD2 | TGTGCCAGCAGGGGACTAGGCACAGATACGCAGTATTTT | CASRGLGTDTQYF
- | TRBJ2-3 | TRBV19 | - | TGTGCCAGTACCCCGAACCCCGCAGGTTCAGATACGCAGTATTTT | CASTPNPAGSDTQYF
- | TRBJ2-2 | TRBV11-2 | - | TGTGCCAGCTCCCAGGGAATGGGCGGGGAGCTGTTTTTT | CASSQGMGGELFF
- | TRBJ2-1 | TRBV24-1 | - | TGTGCCACCAGTCCCCAGGTGGGAGGTGAGCAGTTCTTC | CATSPQVGGEQFF
- | TRBJ1-2 | TRBV7-2 | TRBD1 | TGTGCCAGCAGGCAGAGGACAGGGGAGGCTGGCTACACCTTC | CASRQRTGEAGYTF
- | TRBJ1-6 | TRBV20-1 | - | TGCAGTGCTAGAGATGATGGGCCTCTACACTTT | CSARDDGPLHF
once | TRBJ2-2 | TRBV12-1 | - | TGTGCCAGCAGCTTCCCGGGACAGAACAACACCGGGGAGCTGTTTTTT | CASSFPGQNNTGELFF
- | TRBJ1-5 | TRBV28 | - | TGTGCCACCCGGTCGGGCAATCAGCCCCAGCATTTT | CATRSGNQPQHF
- | TRBJ2-7 | TRBV19 | - | TGTGCCAGTAGGGGAGGTGGACAGGTCGGGGGAAACTACGAGCAGTACTTC | CASRGGGQVGGNYEQYF
few | TRBJ1-3 | TRBV10-3 | TRBD1 | TGTGCCATCAGACCACAGGGGGATGGAAACACCATATATTTT | CAIRPQGDGNTIYF
- | TRBJ2-3 | TRBV4-2 | TRBD2 | TGTGCCAGCAGCCAAGTCCGACTAGCGGGGGAGGATACGCAGTATTTT | CASSQVRLAGEDTQYF
- | TRBJ1-6 | TRBV5-1 | TRBD1 | TGCGCCAGCAGCCTAGACAGGGGGCTATCACCCCTCCACTTT | CASSLDRGLSPLHF
few | TRBJ2-3 | TRBV29-1 | - | TGCAGCGTTGAAGGGGGGGAGAATACGCAGTATTTT | CSVEGGENTQYF
- | TRBJ2-3 | TRBV5-1 | TRBD2 | TGCGCCAGCAGCCCGCGGGGGTTTCGCACAGATACGCAGTATTTT | CASSPRGFRTDTQYF
- | TRBJ2-3 | TRBV6-1 | - | TGTGCCAGCAGTGAAATTTTAGGGGGAGATACGCAGTATTTT | CASSEILGGDTQYF
once | TRBJ2-5 | TRBV9 | TRBD2 | TGTGCCAGCAGCGTAAACAGCGGGGGGCCGGGGGAGACCCAGTACTTC | CASSVNSGGPGETQYF
- | TRBJ2-1 | TRBV5-6 | TRBD2 | TGTGCCAGCAGCCCCGGGGGGATCGGTGAGCAGTTCTTC | CASSPGGIGEQFF
- | TRBJ2-3 | TRBV7-8 | TRBD2 | TGTGCCAGCAGCCGAGATTCGCGGCTAGCGGGGAAGCTTACAGATACGCAGTATTTT | CASSRDSRLAGKLTDTQYF
- | TRBJ1-4 | TRBV6-6 | TRBD1 | TGTGCCAGCAACCAAGACAGGGGGCTGTTTTTT | CASNQDRGLFF
few | TRBJ2-7 | TRBV9 | TRBD1 | TGTGCCAGCAGCGCCACCGGGACAGGACACTACGAGCAGTACTTC | CASSATGTGHYEQYF
- | TRBJ2-7 | TRBV5-1 | - | TGCGCCAGCCACCCCTCGGACAGACCCTACGAGCAGTACTTC | CASHPSDRPYEQYF
- | TRBJ1-5 | TRBV7-9 | TRBD1 | TGTGCCAGCAGCTTAACTGACAGGGCCGGGAGCAATCAGCCCCAGCATTTT | CASSLTDRAGSNQPQHF
- | TRBJ1-2 | TRBV15 | TRBD1 | TGTGCCACCAGCAGGGGGGCGGATAGGGGGCTAGAGTATGGCTACACCTTC | CATSRGADRGLEYGYTF
- | TRBJ2-7 | TRBV7-2 | - | TGTGCCAGCAGCTTATTAGCCGAGCAGTACTTC | CASSLLAEQYF
- | TRBJ2-3 | TRBV5-1 | TRBD1 | TGCGCCAGCAGCGCGGGGGACAGGGAGGGGACAGATACGCAGTATTTT | CASSAGDREGTDTQYF
- | TRBJ2-1 | TRBV5-1 | TRBD1 | TGCGCCAGCAGCTTGGAGGGGGGACAGGGCCGGGCTGAGCAGTTCTTC | CASSLEGGQGRAEQFF